A selection of T cell receptor beta chains follows, all from one sample in a study of blood T cell repertoires in COVID-19. The method was immunoSEQ multiplex PCR; TCRdb's version includes in-frame clones alone and lacks a portion of them. The sample has a few hundred thousand clones; around 90% are singletons. Sequenced input: PBMCs or T cells enriched from blood (not recorded which). The receptors derive from a man under 40 who had recovered from COVID-19. CDR3s include the opening cysteine and the closing phenylalanine or tryptophan. The D gene is left open where the match is weak. Size tells how often a clone was seen (once, few, many) or the class of an expanded clone, and some rows leave it out.

D gene,clone size,J gene,CDR3 length,V gene,CDR3 DNA,CDR3 protein
TRBD1,.,TRBJ1-1,13,TRBV2,TGTGCCAGCATGACGACAGGGAAAGCTGAAGCTTTCTTT,CASMTTGKAEAFF
.,.,TRBJ1-5,14,TRBV6-5,TGTGCCAGCAGTTATGCGGGGCTGAATCAGCCCCAGCATTTT,CASSYAGLNQPQHF
TRBD1,.,TRBJ1-3,18,TRBV2,TGTGCCAGCAGTGTTTTCGGGACAGGCCTCAGCTCTGGAAACACCATATATTTT,CASSVFGTGLSSGNTIYF
.,.,TRBJ1-1,13,TRBV19,TGTGCCAGTAAGGGAGGGCATGGCACTGAAGCTTTCTTT,CASKGGHGTEAFF
TRBD2,.,TRBJ2-1,14,TRBV20-1,TGCAGTGCTAGTGTGCTAGCGGGGGTAGGTGAGCAATTCTTC,CSASVLAGVGEQFF
.,.,TRBJ2-4,15,TRBV9,TGTGCCAGCAGCGTAGGCGTCCTAGCCAAAAACATTCAGTACTTC,CASSVGVLAKNIQYF
TRBD1,few,TRBJ1-5,14,TRBV6-5,TGTGCCAGCAGTTATACAGGGGATGATCAGCCCCAGCATTTT,CASSYTGDDQPQHF
TRBD1,.,TRBJ1-5,13,TRBV30,TGTGCCTGGAGTCAAACAGGGGATCAGCCCCAGCATTTT,CAWSQTGDQPQHF
TRBD2,.,TRBJ2-7,18,TRBV5-1,TGCGCCAGCAGCCCTGGTCGGACTAGCGGGGTAAGCTCCTACGAGCAGTACTTC,CASSPGRTSGVSSYEQYF
.,.,TRBJ2-7,14,TRBV6-5,TGTGCCAGCAGTTACTCCCCTAACTCCTACGAGCAGTACTTC,CASSYSPNSYEQYF
TRBD2,.,TRBJ2-3,15,TRBV2,TGTGCCAGCAGTGGACTAGCGGGACGCACAGATACGCAGTATTTT,CASSGLAGRTDTQYF
.,.,TRBJ2-1,14,TRBV27,TGTGCCAGCAGACAGGAGAGCTCCTACAATGAGCAGTTCTTC,CASRQESSYNEQFF
.,.,TRBJ1-2,12,TRBV3-1/TRBV3-2,TGTGCCAGCAGCCCAGGGGACTATGGCTACACCTTC,CASSPGDYGYTF
TRBD1,.,TRBJ1-1,16,TRBV7-9,TGTGCCAGCAGCTTAGCGACAGGGGGCGTTGCCACTGAAGCTTTCTTT,CASSLATGGVATEAFF
TRBD1,.,TRBJ1-1,17,TRBV5-5,TGTGCCAGCAGCTTGGCATACACAGGGGACATGAACACTGAAGCTTTCTTT,CASSLAYTGDMNTEAFF
.,.,TRBJ1-2,14,TRBV25-1,TGTGCCAGCAGTGCTAGGGACTTACCCTATGGCTACACCTTC,CASSARDLPYGYTF
TRBD1,.,TRBJ2-6,18,TRBV24-1,TGTGCCACCAGTGACCCCTCCAGGGGGACCTCTGGGGCCAACGTCCTGACTTTC,CATSDPSRGTSGANVLTF
TRBD1,.,TRBJ1-5,15,TRBV19,TGTGCCAGTAGTGTGGGACAGGGGATCAATCAGCCCCAGCATTTT,CASSVGQGINQPQHF
.,once,TRBJ1-4,15,TRBV6-2/TRBV6-3,TGTGCCAGCAGCCCCTCCAGGATAACTAATGAAAAACTGTTTTTT,CASSPSRITNEKLFF
TRBD1,.,TRBJ1-1,17,TRBV7-8,TGTGCCAGCAGCTTACGGGATAGGGGGCGAAGGAGCACTGAAGCTTTCTTT,CASSLRDRGRRSTEAFF
TRBD2,.,TRBJ2-3,15,TRBV5-1,TGCGCCAGCAGCTTGGCGCTAGCGGGGGGGCATACGCAGTATTTT,CASSLALAGGHTQYF
.,.,TRBJ2-7,15,TRBV9,TGTGCCAGCAGCGCGTCGCCGGGAGTTACCTACGAGCAGTACTTC,CASSASPGVTYEQYF
TRBD1,.,TRBJ2-1,20,TRBV19,TGTGCCAGTAGTACCGGACAGGGGGCCTCCTCTTATAGCTCCTACAATGAGCAGTTCTTC,CASSTGQGASSYSSYNEQFF
.,.,TRBJ2-7,13,TRBV7-9,TGTGCCAGCAGCTTCACGGGTCAGGGCGGGCAGTACTTC,CASSFTGQGGQYF
TRBD1,.,TRBJ1-6,16,TRBV30,TGTGCCTGGAGTGTACTTGGGGGACAGTCCAATTCACCCCTCCACTTT,CAWSVLGGQSNSPLHF
.,.,TRBJ2-2,14,TRBV28,TGTGCCAGCACCGGGATCCCGAACACCGGGGAGCTGTTTTTT,CASTGIPNTGELFF
TRBD1,.,TRBJ1-5,15,TRBV2,TGTGCCAGCAGTACCAGGACAGGGTCCCATCAGCCCCAGCATTTT,CASSTRTGSHQPQHF
.,once,TRBJ1-2,14,TRBV19,TGTGCCAGTAGTATACAGGGCACTAACTATGGCTACACCTTC,CASSIQGTNYGYTF
.,.,TRBJ1-1,15,TRBV2,TGTGCCAGCAGTGACCAGGGAGGGGGGAACACTGAAGCTTTCTTT,CASSDQGGGNTEAFF
.,.,TRBJ2-5,14,TRBV28,TGTGCCAGCAGCCTGGGCTGGCCTATAAAGACCCAGTACTTC,CASSLGWPIKTQYF
.,.,TRBJ1-2,13,TRBV4-1,TGCGCCAGCAGCCAAGGAAGCGGGTTTGGCTACACCTTC,CASSQGSGFGYTF
.,.,TRBJ1-2,13,TRBV29-1,TGCAGCGTTGACCCCACAGGGTACTATGGCTACACCTTC,CSVDPTGYYGYTF
TRBD1,.,TRBJ2-1,17,TRBV9,TGTGCCAGCAGCGTAGGAACAGGGGGCGGGTCCTACAATGAGCAGTTCTTC,CASSVGTGGGSYNEQFF
TRBD1,.,TRBJ1-3,15,TRBV6-5,TGTGCCAGCAGTTCGGGACAGGGGTTTGGAAACACCATATATTTT,CASSSGQGFGNTIYF
TRBD1,.,TRBJ2-2,16,TRBV7-9,TGTGCCAGCAGCCCACAGGGGCGCGCGAGGGCCGGGGAGCTGTTTTTT,CASSPQGRARAGELFF
.,.,TRBJ1-6,14,TRBV9,TGTGCCAGCACCGGGGGGATCGAAGAATCACCCCTCCACTTT,CASTGGIEESPLHF
TRBD1,.,TRBJ2-7,17,TRBV7-9,TGTGCCAGCAGCTTAACGACCCCCCGGACAGGGAACCACGAGCAGTACTTC,CASSLTTPRTGNHEQYF
TRBD1,.,TRBJ2-2,14,TRBV9,TGTGCCAGCAGCACACGACAGGGGCCCGGGGAGCTGTTTTTT,CASSTRQGPGELFF
.,.,TRBJ1-2,15,TRBV14,TGTGCCAGCAGCCAAGATTGGCAAGGGGATTATGGCTACACCTTC,CASSQDWQGDYGYTF
.,.,TRBJ2-7,15,TRBV4-1,TGCGCCAGCAGCCGCAGTGAGGAACGTAACTACGAGCAGTACTTC,CASSRSEERNYEQYF
.,.,TRBJ1-4,15,TRBV5-5,TGTGCCAGCAGCTTGGTGCGGGGCGCGAGTGAAAAACTGTTTTTT,CASSLVRGASEKLFF
.,.,TRBJ1-4,14,TRBV4-1,TGCGCCAGCAGCCAGACAGGTGCCAGGGAAAAACTGTTTTTT,CASSQTGAREKLFF
TRBD1,.,TRBJ1-2,15,TRBV2,TGTGCCAGCAGTGAGGAGGGGACAGCCTCGTCTGGCTACACCTTC,CASSEEGTASSGYTF
.,.,TRBJ2-6,15,TRBV30,TGTGCCTGGAAAATGGGTGGGCCTGGGGCCAACGTCCTGACTTTC,CAWKMGGPGANVLTF
.,few,TRBJ1-1,12,TRBV7-2,TGTGCCAGCAGCTCGGTTTACACTGAAGCTTTCTTT,CASSSVYTEAFF
.,.,TRBJ2-1,15,TRBV4-1,TGCGCCAGCAGCCAAGGAGCGGTCTCCTACAATGAGCAGTTCTTC,CASSQGAVSYNEQFF
TRBD1,.,TRBJ1-6,15,TRBV6-4,TGTGCCAGCAGTCCGGACAGGGATGGTAATTCACCCCTCCACTTT,CASSPDRDGNSPLHF
.,.,TRBJ1-5,13,TRBV2,TGTGCCAGCAGGGGACAACCTGATCAGCCCCAGCATTTT,CASRGQPDQPQHF
.,.,TRBJ1-5,12,TRBV2,TGTGCCAGCAGTTACAGGGACCAGCCCCAGCATTTT,CASSYRDQPQHF
TRBD1,.,TRBJ2-1,14,TRBV6-5,TGTGCCAGCACGGAACGGGACAGGGGTGATGAGCAGTTCTTC,CASTERDRGDEQFF
TRBD2,.,TRBJ2-5,17,TRBV2,TGTGCCAGCAGTGATGGACTAGCGGGGCCCATCCAAGAGACCCAGTACTTC,CASSDGLAGPIQETQYF
.,.,TRBJ2-6,16,TRBV24-1,TGTGCCACCAGTGAAATTACATGGTCCTCTGGCCACGTCCTGACTTTC,CATSEITWSSGHVLTF